This TCR beta chain stems from a study of HIV-infected patients and healthy controls. TCRdb reprocessed the 5' RACE reads with MiXCR, giving one entry per CDR3 protein. This table holds approximately 64,000 distinct CDR3 sequences, 15% to 20% found once. The CDR3 loop spans 13 amino acids. V dropped 1 base and J dropped 5; count of bases not matched to a gene: 0. The source of this sequence is a human donor in good health. The sample taken for sequencing was CD4+ T cells from blood. The chain joins TRBV12-3 or TRBV12-4 to TRBJ2-5; 8 bases agree with TRBD2. CDR3 protein: CASSLGLAETQYF. Written as DNA, the CDR3 is TGTGCCAGCAGTTTAGGACTAGCGGAGACCCAGTACTTC.